The entry below gives a single T cell receptor beta chain sequence along with its context. Its antigen is unknown. These data come from a study of a mutant IDH1 vaccine in newly diagnosed glioma. Study-level information: Treated patients, roughly 62% male and about 38% female, averaged around 40 years of age.

V was clipped by 5 bases and J by 0 bases; unmatched bases: 12. Germline CDR1 is SGHRS and CDR2 is YFSETQ. The CDR3 loop spans 18 amino acids. The time point is: week 5, during vaccination. A 20-mer mutant IDH1 peptide at 300 ug was injected subcutaneously with topical imiquimod. Using immunoSEQ multiplex PCR, the repertoire was profiled, and TCRdb retains in-frame clones only, with some absent. The data contain about 36,000 clones, roughly 80% of them seen just once; the ten biggest clones take up around 10%. The rearrangement joins TRBV5-1 to TRBJ2-7, with 12 bases identical to TRBD2. The starting material was PBMCs, obtained from a glioma patient whose treatment included an IDH1 peptide vaccine. This TCR came from a man aged 45 to 65 with glioma. In DNA, the CDR3 is TGCGCCAGCAGTTCTGATCTCGGACTAGCGGGAAGCTCCTACGAGCAGTACTTC. Encoded protein: CASSSDLGLAGSSYEQYF.